This T cell receptor beta chain is from a study of regulatory dendritic cells for organ transplantation. Generated by immunoSEQ multiplex PCR, the TCRdb table keeps only in-frame clones and is missing some. The table has tens of thousands of clones, 60% to 80% seen once; the top ten hold about 0.92%. The CDR3 spans 14 residues. V shed 6 bases and J 2 bases; nucleotides not matched to a gene: 4. Looked up from germline, CDR1 is SNHLY and CDR2 is FYNNEI. The chain carries TRBV2 and TRBJ1-2; 9 bases map to TRBD1. The sequenced sample consisted of memory CD4+ T cells from blood. The sample's subset: CD45RO+ memory T cells. This TCR was sampled from a human donor in good health. The CDR3 nucleotides are TGTGCCAGCAGAGGACAGGGGACGAACTATGGCTACACCTTC. Translating it yields CASRGQGTNYGYTF.